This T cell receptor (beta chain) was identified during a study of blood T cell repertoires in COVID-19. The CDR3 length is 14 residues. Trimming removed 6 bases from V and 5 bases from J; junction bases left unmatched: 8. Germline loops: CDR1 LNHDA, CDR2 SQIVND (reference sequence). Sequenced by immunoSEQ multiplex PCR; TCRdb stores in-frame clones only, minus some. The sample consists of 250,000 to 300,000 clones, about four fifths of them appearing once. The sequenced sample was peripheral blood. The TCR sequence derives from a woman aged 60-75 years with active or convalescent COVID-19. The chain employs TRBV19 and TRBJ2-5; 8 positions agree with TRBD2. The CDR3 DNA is TGTGCCAGTAGCCCCCGGGGGGGATGGGAGACCCAGTACTTC. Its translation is CASSPRGGWETQYF. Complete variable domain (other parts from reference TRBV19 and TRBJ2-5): DGGITQSPKYLFRKEGQNVTLSCEQNLNHDAMYWYRQDPGQGLRLIYYSQIVNDFQKGDIAEGYSVSREKKESFPLTVTSAQKNPTAFYLCASSPRGGWETQYFGPGTRLLVL.